Shown below are 21 T cell receptor beta chains from a single sample sequenced in a study of cytomegalovirus exposure and HLA in healthy donors. PCR was performed using 60 Vbeta and 13 Jbeta primers. Produced via immunoSEQ multiplex PCR; TCRdb's table is partial and in-frame only. This table has about 120,000 clones, 8.5% to 9% appearing once. What was sequenced was PBMCs. These receptors were obtained from a middle-aged woman in good health and CMV-seropositive.

This clone was counted between two and nine times. The chain couples TRBV27 to TRBJ1-2, with D perhaps TRBD1 (5 bases). The CDR3 is 13 residues long. Germline-derived CDR1 and CDR2 are MNHEY and SMNVEV (reference sequence). Trimming pared 6 bases from V and 2 bases from J, leaving 10 bases between. The CDR3 coding sequence is TGTGCCAGCAGGCTCGACAGAAACTATGGCTACACCTTC. Residues: CASRLDRNYGYTF.

The chain combines TRBV4-1 with TRBJ1-5; tentatively, D is TRBD1 (5 bases). V lost 4 bases and J 8 bases, leaving 12 bases between the germline ends. This CDR3 contains 13 residues. Per germline, CDR1 MGHRA and CDR2 YSYEKL. CDR3 residues: CASSLRPGEPQHF. Written as DNA, the CDR3 is TGCGCCAGCAGCCTCAGACCGGGGGAGCCCCAGCATTTT.

V usage is TRBV5-6 and J usage is TRBJ1-1, with 8 bases lining up with TRBD1. Germline CDR1 SGHDT, CDR2 YYEEEE. The trim removed 0 bases at V and 3 bases at J, leaving 7 bases unmatched. This CDR3 is 16 amino acids long. The CDR3 DNA reads as TGTGCCAGCAGCTTGGTAAGGGACAGGAAGGACACTGAAGCTTTCTTT. This encodes CASSLVRDRKDTEAFF.

The V and J genes are TRBV5-1 and TRBJ2-4; D may be TRBD2 (6 bases). The CDR3 has 14 residues. Deletions cut 3 bases from V and 5 bases from J, with 12 bases between. Germline-derived CDR1 and CDR2 are SGHRS and YFSETQ. For the CDR3, the DNA is TGCGCCAGCAGCTACGCCGGGAGCGAAAACATTCAGTACTTC. Its protein product is CASSYAGSENIQYF. Full variable domain (rest looked up from reference TRBV5-1 and TRBJ2-4): KAGVTQTPRYLIKTRGQQVTLSCSPISGHRSVSWYQQTPGQGLQFLFEYFSETQRNKGNFPGRFSGRQFSNSRSEMNVSTLELGDSALYLCASSYAGSENIQYFGAGTRLSVL.

The genes are TRBV5-1 and TRBJ2-3; D gene unclear. V lost 0 bases and J lost 2, with 13 bases in between. Germline values: CDR1 SGHRS, CDR2 YFSETQ. The CDR3 has 16 amino acids. CDR3 bases: TGCGCCAGCAGCTTGGGTTCCAGAACCCACACAGATACGCAGTATTTT. Translation gives CASSLGSRTHTDTQYF.

Only a few counts were recorded for this clone. This chain connects TRBV19 to TRBJ1-6, with TRBD1 as a possible D gene (6 bases). Germline-derived CDR1 and CDR2 are LNHDA and SQIVND (reference sequence). V dropped 5 bases and J dropped 9 bases, with 20 bases sitting between them. The CDR3 runs 16 residues. The CDR3 sequence is CASSGLDSLWGSPLHF. The CDR3 nucleotides read TGTGCCAGTAGTGGGTTGGACAGTCTTTGGGGTTCACCCCTCCACTTT.

This chain joins TRBV9 and TRBJ2-3, with D perhaps matching TRBD2 (7 bases). Trimming removed 2 bases from V and 6 bases from J, with 16 bases in between. CDR3 length equals 15 residues. Germline-derived CDR1 and CDR2 are SGDLS and YYNGEE. As DNA, the CDR3 is TGTGCCAGCAGCGTGGGAGCGGGGCAGGGGGATACGCAGTATTTT. This gives the protein CASSVGAGQGDTQYF.

The chain employs TRBV5-1 and TRBJ1-1, with no clear D. This CDR3 is 13 amino acids long. Per the germline V gene, CDR1 is SGHRS and CDR2 is YFSETQ. V shed 5 bases and J shed 2 bases, with 10 bases lying between them. The CDR3 bases are TGCGCCAGCAGTTTACAGCCAAACACTGAAGCTTTCTTT. It is translated as CASSLQPNTEAFF.

V is TRBV28 and J is TRBJ1-5, with D uncertain. V lost 2 bases, J lost 9 bases, and 8 bases lay in between. The CDR3 is made up of 12 amino acids. Germline assignment: CDR1 MDHEN and CDR2 SYDVKM. The chain's CDR3 is CASSLPRGPQHF. CDR3 DNA sequence: TGTGCCAGCAGTTTACCTCGAGGGCCCCAGCATTTT.

The chain combines TRBV7-9 with TRBJ2-7; 7 bases fit TRBD2. Germline CDR1 is SEHNR and CDR2 is FQNEAQ (reference sequence). This CDR3 comprises 15 residues. V was pared by 4 bases and J by 1 base, with 7 bases of the junction left unmatched. CDR3 amino acids: CASSSGLDGSYEQYF. CDR3 in DNA: TGTGCCAGCAGCTCAGGACTAGACGGTTCCTACGAGCAGTACTTC.

This clone was seen a few times. The chain joins TRBV27 to TRBJ1-2, with D possibly matching TRBD1 (5 bases). There are 15 residues in the CDR3. CDR1 is MNHEY and CDR2 is SMNVEV in the germline V gene (reference sequence). The V and J ends lost 4 bases and 5 bases respectively, with 17 bases between them. The CDR3 DNA sequence: TGTGCCAGCAGTTCCGGACCAAGCAGGACATATGGCTACACCTTC. This translates into CASSSGPSRTYGYTF.

This chain joins TRBV7-9 and TRBJ2-1; D is possibly TRBD2 (7 bases). Germline lookup yields CDR1 SEHNR and CDR2 FQNEAQ (reference sequence). Trimming took 11 bases from V and 2 from J, leaving 16 bases between them. The CDR3 spans 14 residues. CDR3 bases: TGTGCCTCCAAGGGGGGGGCCCCCTACAATGAGCAGTTCTTC. It encodes CASKGGAPYNEQFF.

This rearrangement joins TRBV6-1 to TRBJ2-7; 9 nucleotides match TRBD1. J lost 1 base, V lost 4 bases, and 8 bases had no gene match. Germline values: CDR1 MNHNS, CDR2 SASEGT. This CDR3 spans 16 amino acids. The CDR3 region is CASSGHRGRVSYEQYF. DNA of the CDR3: TGTGCCAGCAGTGGTCACAGGGGGCGCGTATCCTACGAGCAGTACTTC.

This clone turned up a few times. CDR3 sequence (DNA): TGTGCCAGTTCTAAAACAGGGAGCTCCTACAATGAGCAGTTCTTC. Its protein product is CASSKTGSSYNEQFF. The J gene is TRBJ2-1, the V gene TRBV6-4; possibly TRBD1 for D (6 bases). This CDR3 is 15 amino acids long. V was pared by 9 bases and J by 0 bases, with 15 bases between. Germline CDR1 is MRHNA and CDR2 is SNTAGT.

The sample holds a few counts of this clone. V and J are TRBV2 and TRBJ1-1; no reliable D call. Per germline, CDR1 SNHLY and CDR2 FYNNEI. Trimming stripped 2 bases from V and 1 base from J, with 8 bases between. The CDR3 length is 14 residues. The CDR3 reads CASSESRGNTEAFF. The CDR3 region has the DNA TGTGCCAGCAGTGAATCGAGAGGGAACACTGAAGCTTTCTTT.

The V and J genes are TRBV18 and TRBJ2-7, with D hard to call. This CDR3 region has 12 residues. Germline CDR1 reads KGHSH; CDR2 reads LQKENI. Trimming shortened V by 2 bases and J by 2 bases, and 4 bases separated the two germline ends. The CDR3: CASSPAAYEQYF. The CDR3 DNA is TGTGCCAGCTCACCAGCGGCCTACGAGCAGTACTTC.

Only a few counts were recorded for this clone. This chain links TRBV28 with TRBJ1-5, with TRBD1 matching over 12 bases. There are 17 residues in the CDR3. The germline gives CDR1 MDHEN, CDR2 SYDVKM. V was clipped by 5 bases and J by 5 bases; unmatched bases: 10. CDR3 sequence: CASSGPGTGGFDQPQHF. CDR3 nucleotide sequence: TGTGCCAGCAGTGGGCCGGGGACAGGGGGCTTTGATCAGCCCCAGCATTTT.

This clone showed up just a few times. Here the CDR3 DNA reads TGTGCTACTAGTAGCTCCTACGAGCAGTACTTC. This encodes CATSSSYEQYF. V is TRBV6-5 and J is TRBJ2-7; TRBD2 is a possible D gene (5 bases). CDR3 length equals 11 residues. Germline-derived CDR1 and CDR2 are MNHEY and SVGAGI.

The chain combines TRBV7-9 with TRBJ1-6; perhaps TRBD1 as D (6 bases). The CDR3 length is 14 residues. The germline V and J ends were trimmed by 1 base and 7 bases, with 8 bases remaining between them. Germline values: CDR1 SEHNR, CDR2 FQNEAQ (reference sequence). CDR3 coding DNA: TGTGCCAGCAGCTTAGTCAGGGGAAATTCACCCCTCCACTTT. Protein product: CASSLVRGNSPLHF.

This chain joins TRBV2 and TRBJ1-5; 8 nucleotides agree with TRBD1. Germline loops: CDR1 SNHLY, CDR2 FYNNEI. This CDR3 contains 15 residues. V lost 8 bases to trimming and J lost 4 bases; unmatched junction nucleotides: 10. The CDR3 region is CASAPFRDRNQPQHF. The CDR3 DNA reads as TGTGCCAGCGCTCCCTTCCGGGACAGGAATCAGCCCCAGCATTTT. Using reference TRBV2 and TRBJ1-5 for the parts outside the CDR3, the full variable domain is EPEVTQTPSHQVTQMGQEVILRCVPISNHLYFYWYRQILGQKVEFLVSFYNNEISEKSEIFDDQFSVERPDGSNFTLKIRSTKLEDSAMYFCASAPFRDRNQPQHFGDGTRLSIL.

This clone showed up just a few times. The gene calls are TRBV19 and TRBJ2-1; TRBD2 might be the D (5 bases). Germline assignment: CDR1 LNHDA and CDR2 SQIVND (reference sequence). CDR3 size: 14 residues. The V and J ends lost 2 bases and 4 bases respectively, with 9 bases between them. CDR3 nucleotide sequence: TGTGCCAGTAGTATAAGAGGACTTTACAATGAGCAGTTCTTC. Encoded protein: CASSIRGLYNEQFF. The variable domain in full, with the rest retrieved from reference TRBV19 and TRBJ2-1, is DGGITQSPKYLFRKEGQNVTLSCEQNLNHDAMYWYRQDPGQGLRLIYYSQIVNDFQKGDIAEGYSVSREKKESFPLTVTSAQKNPTAFYLCASSIRGLYNEQFFGPGTRLTVL.